This T cell receptor beta chain was recovered during a study of T-cell reconstitution after alpha-beta-depleted transplantation in children. V shed 4 bases and J shed 3 bases, with 8 bases lying between them. The CDR3 loop spans 13 amino acids. Per the germline V gene, CDR1 is SGHKS and CDR2 is YYEKEE (reference sequence). This sample's TCRbeta library carried unique molecular identifier barcodes. MiXCR, run by TCRdb on the PCR reads, gives a single entry per CDR3 protein. The sample shows about 20,000 distinct CDR3 sequences, about 11% of them seen only once. This clonotype has a count of ten or more.

The sample in question was PBMCs from the stem cell graft donor, obtained from the stem cell graft. J is TRBJ1-5 and V is TRBV5-5; no definite D call. This sequence originates from a human donor who donated a stem cell graft to a child with chronic granulomatous disease. The CDR3 region is CASSLDVNQPQHF. The CDR3 DNA follows: TGTGCCAGCAGCCTGGATGTCAATCAGCCCCAGCATTTT. The variable domain in full, completed from reference TRBV5-5 and TRBJ1-5, reads DAGVTQSPTHLIKTRGQQVTLRCSPISGHKSVSWYQQVLGQGPQFIFQYYEKEERGRGNFPDRFSARQFPNYSSELNVNALLLGDSALYLCASSLDVNQPQHFGDGTRLSIL.